This TCR beta chain is from a study of shared clonotypes between healthy human individuals. Whole-study results and caveats: Among non-shared clonotypes, generation probabilities were lower than among those shared by all four donors. The study drew on few donors, limiting represented genetic and exposure-history diversity.

Notes on this clone: Its target is unknown.

CDR3 size: 14 residues. Germline assignment: CDR1 SGHAT and CDR2 FQNNGV. V lost 5 bases, J lost 4 bases, and 14 bases lay in between. Sequenced by immunoSEQ multiplex PCR; TCRdb stores in-frame clones only, minus some. The sample yields about 1 million clones, 65% to 75% seen once. Sequencing used memory CD4+ T cells sorted from blood. Regarding subset: CD45RA-negative fraction. The TCR originated in a man between 18 and 35 years old in good health. The chain links TRBV11-2 to TRBJ1-2, with D perhaps matching TRBD1 (6 bases). CDR3 DNA sequence: TGTGCCAGCAGCATAGGACAGACTGCCTATGGCTACACCTTC. Translation gives CASSIGQTAYGYTF.